This TCR beta chain was sequenced for a study of blood T cell repertoires in COVID-19. Study context: T cells, B-cell-depleted T cells, or PBMCs supplied cDNA or gDNA.

Original processing methods: For nucleated cells, counts were estimated from reference gene primer amplification. Libraries were prepared by immunoSEQ multiplex PCR; TCRdb keeps only in-frame clonotypes and omits some of them. V and J calls and clone size are copied from that table; D and trimming were computed from the DNA. The top ten hold roughly a sixth of the sample, which has approximately 200,000 clones, 85% seen once. Germline CDR1 MNHNS, CDR2 SASEGT. Deletions cut 0 bases from V and 4 bases from J, with 8 bases between. The CDR3 is made up of 14 amino acids. Cohorts were assigned according to the clinical history that participants reported.

Sequenced: PBMCs or T cells enriched from blood (not recorded which). The source of this sequence is a man aged 35-49 years who had recovered from COVID-19. J is TRBJ2-3 and V is TRBV6-1; D is possibly TRBD2 (6 bases). The CDR3 loop reads CASSEATGADTQYF. The DNA of the CDR3 is TGTGCCAGCAGTGAAGCGACGGGAGCAGATACGCAGTATTTT.